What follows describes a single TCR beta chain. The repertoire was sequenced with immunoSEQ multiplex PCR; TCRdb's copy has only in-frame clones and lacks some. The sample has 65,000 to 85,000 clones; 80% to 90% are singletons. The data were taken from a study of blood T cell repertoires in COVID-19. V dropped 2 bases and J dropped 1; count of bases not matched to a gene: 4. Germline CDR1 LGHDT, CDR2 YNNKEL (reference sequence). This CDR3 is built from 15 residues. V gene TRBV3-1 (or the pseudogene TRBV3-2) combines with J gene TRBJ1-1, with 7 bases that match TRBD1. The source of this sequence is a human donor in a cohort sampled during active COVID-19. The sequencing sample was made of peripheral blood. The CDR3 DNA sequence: TGTGCCAGCAGCCAATTGGACAGGCAGAACACTGAAGCTTTCTTT. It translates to CASSQLDRQNTEAFF.